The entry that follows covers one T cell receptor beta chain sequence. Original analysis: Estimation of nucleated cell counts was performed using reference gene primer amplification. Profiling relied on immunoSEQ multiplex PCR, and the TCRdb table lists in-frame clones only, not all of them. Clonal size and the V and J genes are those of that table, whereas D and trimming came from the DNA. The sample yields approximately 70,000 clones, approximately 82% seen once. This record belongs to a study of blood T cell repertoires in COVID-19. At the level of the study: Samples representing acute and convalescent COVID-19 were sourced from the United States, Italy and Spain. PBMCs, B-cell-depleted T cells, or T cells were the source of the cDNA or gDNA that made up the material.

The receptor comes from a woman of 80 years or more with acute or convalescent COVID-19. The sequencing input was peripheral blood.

CDR3 DNA: TGTGCCAGCAGCTTATTCGGGTCAGGGGAGACCCAGTACTTC. It translates to CASSLFGSGETQYF. V and J are TRBV5-4 and TRBJ2-5; maybe TRBD1 (5 bases). Germline-derived CDR1 and CDR2 are SGHNT and YYREEE (reference sequence). V was trimmed by 2 bases and J by 5 bases, leaving 13 bases between them. The CDR3 covers 14 residues.